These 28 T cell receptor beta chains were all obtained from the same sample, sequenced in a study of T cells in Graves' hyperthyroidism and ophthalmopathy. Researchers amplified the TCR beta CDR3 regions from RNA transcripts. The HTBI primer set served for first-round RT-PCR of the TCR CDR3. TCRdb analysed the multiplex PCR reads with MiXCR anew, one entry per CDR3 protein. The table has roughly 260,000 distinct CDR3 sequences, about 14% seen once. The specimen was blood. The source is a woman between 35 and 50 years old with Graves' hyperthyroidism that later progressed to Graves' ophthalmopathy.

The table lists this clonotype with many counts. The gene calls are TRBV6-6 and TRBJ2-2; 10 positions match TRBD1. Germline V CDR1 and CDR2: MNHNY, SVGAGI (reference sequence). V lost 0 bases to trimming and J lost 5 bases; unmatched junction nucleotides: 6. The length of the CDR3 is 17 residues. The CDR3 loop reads CASSYSTGGSPTGELFF. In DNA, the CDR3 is TGTGCCAGCAGTTACTCGACAGGGGGCAGCCCAACCGGGGAGCTGTTTTTT.

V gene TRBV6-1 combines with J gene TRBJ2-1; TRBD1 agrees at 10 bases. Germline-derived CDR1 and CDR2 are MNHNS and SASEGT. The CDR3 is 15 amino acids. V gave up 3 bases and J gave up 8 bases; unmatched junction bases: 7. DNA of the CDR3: TGTGCCAGCAGTGATTCGACAGGGGGCTTCGATGAGCAGTTCTTC. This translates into CASSDSTGGFDEQFF.

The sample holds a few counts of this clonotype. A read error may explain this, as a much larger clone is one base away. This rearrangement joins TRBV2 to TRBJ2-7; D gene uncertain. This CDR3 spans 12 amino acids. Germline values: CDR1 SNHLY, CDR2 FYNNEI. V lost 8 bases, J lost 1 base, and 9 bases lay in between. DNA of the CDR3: TGTGCCAGCGACCCCCATTCCTACGAGCAGTACTTC. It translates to CASDPHSYEQYF.

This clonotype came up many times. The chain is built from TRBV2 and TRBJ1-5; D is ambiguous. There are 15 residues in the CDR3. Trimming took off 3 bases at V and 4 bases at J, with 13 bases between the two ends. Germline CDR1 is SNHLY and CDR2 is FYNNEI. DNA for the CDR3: TGTGCCAGCAGTGACCCAGGACGGATAAATCAGCCCCAGCATTTT. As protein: CASSDPGRINQPQHF.

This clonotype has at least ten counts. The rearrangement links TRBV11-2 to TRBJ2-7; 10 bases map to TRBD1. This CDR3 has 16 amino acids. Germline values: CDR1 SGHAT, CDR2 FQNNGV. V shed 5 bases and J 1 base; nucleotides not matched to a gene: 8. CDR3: CASSKKGQGGSYEQYF. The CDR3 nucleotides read TGTGCCAGCAGCAAAAAAGGACAGGGGGGTTCCTACGAGCAGTACTTC.

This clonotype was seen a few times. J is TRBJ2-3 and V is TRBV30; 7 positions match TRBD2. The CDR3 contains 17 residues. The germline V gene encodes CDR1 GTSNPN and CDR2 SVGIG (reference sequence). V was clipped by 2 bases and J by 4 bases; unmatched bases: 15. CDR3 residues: CAWSLGSGIGSSDTQYF. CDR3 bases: TGTGCCTGGAGTTTAGGGAGCGGGATAGGAAGTTCAGATACGCAGTATTTT.

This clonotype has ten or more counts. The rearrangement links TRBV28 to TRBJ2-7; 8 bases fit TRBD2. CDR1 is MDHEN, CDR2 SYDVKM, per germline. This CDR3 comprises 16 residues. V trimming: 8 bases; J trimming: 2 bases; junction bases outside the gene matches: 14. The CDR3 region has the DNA TGTGCCAGCGGATTTGGGACTAGGACCCCTCCCTACGAGCAGTACTTC. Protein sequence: CASGFGTRTPPYEQYF.

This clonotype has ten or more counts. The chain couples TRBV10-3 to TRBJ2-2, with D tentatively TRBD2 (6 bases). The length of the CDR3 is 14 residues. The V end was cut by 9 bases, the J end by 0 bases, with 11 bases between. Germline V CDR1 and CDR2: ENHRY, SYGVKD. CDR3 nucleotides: TGTGCCATTCTCGGGAGTGCGAACACCGGGGAGCTGTTTTTT. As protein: CAILGSANTGELFF.

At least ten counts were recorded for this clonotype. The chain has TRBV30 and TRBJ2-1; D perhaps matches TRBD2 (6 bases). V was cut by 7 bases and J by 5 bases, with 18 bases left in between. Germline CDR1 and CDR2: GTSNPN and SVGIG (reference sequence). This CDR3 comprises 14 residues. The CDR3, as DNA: TGTGCCTTTCAAGGCCGGAGGGTGGACAATGAGCAGTTCTTC. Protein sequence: CAFQGRRVDNEQFF.

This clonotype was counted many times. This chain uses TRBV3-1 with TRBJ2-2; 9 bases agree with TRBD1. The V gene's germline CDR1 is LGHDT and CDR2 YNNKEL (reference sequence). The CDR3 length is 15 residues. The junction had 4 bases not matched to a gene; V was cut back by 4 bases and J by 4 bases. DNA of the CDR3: TGTGCCAGCAGCCTCCGGGACAGGGCCACCGGGGAGCTGTTTTTT. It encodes CASSLRDRATGELFF.

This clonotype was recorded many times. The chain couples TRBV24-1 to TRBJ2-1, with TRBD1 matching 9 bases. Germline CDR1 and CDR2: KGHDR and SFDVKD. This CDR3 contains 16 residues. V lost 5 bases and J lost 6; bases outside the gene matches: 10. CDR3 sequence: CATSAVTGTGPNEQFF. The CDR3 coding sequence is TGTGCCACCAGTGCAGTCACCGGGACAGGGCCCAATGAGCAGTTCTTC.

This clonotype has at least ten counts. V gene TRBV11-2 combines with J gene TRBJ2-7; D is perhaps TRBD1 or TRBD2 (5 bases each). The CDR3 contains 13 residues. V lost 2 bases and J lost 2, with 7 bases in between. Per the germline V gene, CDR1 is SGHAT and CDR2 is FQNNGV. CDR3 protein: CASSLWGTYEQYF. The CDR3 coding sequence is TGTGCCAGCAGCTTATGGGGGACCTACGAGCAGTACTTC. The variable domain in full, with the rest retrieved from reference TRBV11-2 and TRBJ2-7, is EAGVAQSPRYKIIEKRQSVAFWCNPISGHATLYWYQQILGQGPKLLIQFQNNGVVDDSQLPKDRFSAERLKGVDSTLKIQPAKLEDSAVYLCASSLWGTYEQYFGPGTRLTVT.

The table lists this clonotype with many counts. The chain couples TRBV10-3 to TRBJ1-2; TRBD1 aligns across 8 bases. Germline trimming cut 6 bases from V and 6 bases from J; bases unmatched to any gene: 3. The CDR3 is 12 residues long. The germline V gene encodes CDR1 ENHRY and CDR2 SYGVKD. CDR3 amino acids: CAIRDRENGYTF. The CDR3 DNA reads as TGTGCCATCAGGGACAGGGAGAATGGCTACACCTTC.

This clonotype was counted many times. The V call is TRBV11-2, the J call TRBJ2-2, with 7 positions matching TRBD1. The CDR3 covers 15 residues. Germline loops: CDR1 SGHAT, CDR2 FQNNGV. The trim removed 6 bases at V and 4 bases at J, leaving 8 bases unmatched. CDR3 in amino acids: CASRLKGQSTGELFF. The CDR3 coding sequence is TGTGCCAGCAGACTCAAGGGACAGTCCACCGGGGAGCTGTTTTTT.

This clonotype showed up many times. CDR3 region: CASSVGFNVANEKLFF. The CDR3 nucleotides are TGTGCCAGCAGCGTGGGGTTTAATGTGGCCAATGAAAAACTGTTTTTT. The J gene is TRBJ1-4, the V gene TRBV9; D not certain. This CDR3 contains 16 residues. CDR1 and CDR2 from the germline V gene are SGDLS and YYNGEE. V was shortened by 2 bases and J by 5 bases, with 16 bases between the two germline ends.

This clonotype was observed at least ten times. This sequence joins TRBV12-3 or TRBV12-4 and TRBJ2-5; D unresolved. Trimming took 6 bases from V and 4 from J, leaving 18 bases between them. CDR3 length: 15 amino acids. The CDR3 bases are TGTGCCAGCAGCCACGCCACACGGGTGGGAGAGACCCAGTACTTC. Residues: CASSHATRVGETQYF.

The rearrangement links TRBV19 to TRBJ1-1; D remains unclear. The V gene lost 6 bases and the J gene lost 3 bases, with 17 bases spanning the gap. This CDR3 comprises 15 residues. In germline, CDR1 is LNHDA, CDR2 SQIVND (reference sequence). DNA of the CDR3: TGTGCCAGTAGCCCCTTTTCGCGCAGGCACACTGAAGCTTTCTTT. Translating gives CASSPFSRRHTEAFF.

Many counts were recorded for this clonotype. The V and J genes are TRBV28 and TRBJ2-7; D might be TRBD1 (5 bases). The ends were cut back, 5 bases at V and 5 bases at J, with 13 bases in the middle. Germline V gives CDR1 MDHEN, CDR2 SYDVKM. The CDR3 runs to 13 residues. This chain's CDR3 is CASSPGLGDEQYF. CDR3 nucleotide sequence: TGTGCCAGCAGTCCGGGCCTAGGGGACGAGCAGTACTTC.

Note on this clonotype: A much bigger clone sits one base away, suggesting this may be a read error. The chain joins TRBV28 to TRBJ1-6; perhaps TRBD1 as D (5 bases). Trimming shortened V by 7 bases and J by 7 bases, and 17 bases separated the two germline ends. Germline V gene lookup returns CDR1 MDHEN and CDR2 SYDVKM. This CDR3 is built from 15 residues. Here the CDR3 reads CASISAGETNSPLHF. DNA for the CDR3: TGTGCCAGCATTTCTGCGGGGGAAACGAATTCACCCCTCCACTTT.

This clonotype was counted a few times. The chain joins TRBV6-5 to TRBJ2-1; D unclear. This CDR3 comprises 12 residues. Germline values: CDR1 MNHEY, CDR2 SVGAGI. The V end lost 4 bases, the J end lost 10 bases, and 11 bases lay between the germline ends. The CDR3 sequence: CASSSRTREQFF. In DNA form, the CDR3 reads TGTGCCAGCAGTTCGAGGACCAGGGAGCAGTTCTTC.

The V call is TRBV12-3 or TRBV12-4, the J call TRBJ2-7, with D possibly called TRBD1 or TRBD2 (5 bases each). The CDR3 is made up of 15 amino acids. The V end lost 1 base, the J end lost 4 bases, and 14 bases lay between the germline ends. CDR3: CASSLVSGTGYEQYF. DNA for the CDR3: TGTGCCAGCAGTTTAGTTTCAGGGACGGGGTACGAGCAGTACTTC.

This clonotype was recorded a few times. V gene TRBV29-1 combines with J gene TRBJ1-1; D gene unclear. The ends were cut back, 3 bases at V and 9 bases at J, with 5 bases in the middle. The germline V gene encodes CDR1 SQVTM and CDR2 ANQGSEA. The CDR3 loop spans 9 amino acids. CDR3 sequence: CSVEAQAFF. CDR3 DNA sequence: TGCAGCGTTGAGGCTCAAGCTTTCTTT. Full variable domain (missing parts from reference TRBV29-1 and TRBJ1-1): SAVISQKPSRDICQRGTSLTIQCQVDSQVTMMFWYRQQPGQSLTLIATANQGSEATYESGFVIDKFPISRPNLTFSTLTVSNMSPEDSSIYLCSVEAQAFFGQGTRLTVV.

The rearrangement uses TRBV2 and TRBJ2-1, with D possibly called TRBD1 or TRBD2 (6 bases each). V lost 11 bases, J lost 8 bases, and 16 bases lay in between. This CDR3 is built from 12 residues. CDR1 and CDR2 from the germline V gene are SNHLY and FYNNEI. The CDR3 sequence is CAGLTEGDEQFF. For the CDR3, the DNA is TGTGCCGGCCTTACGGAGGGGGATGAGCAGTTCTTC. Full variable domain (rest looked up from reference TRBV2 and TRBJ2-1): EPEVTQTPSHQVTQMGQEVILRCVPISNHLYFYWYRQILGQKVEFLVSFYNNEISEKSEIFDDQFSVERPDGSNFTLKIRSTKLEDSAMYFCAGLTEGDEQFFGPGTRLTVL.

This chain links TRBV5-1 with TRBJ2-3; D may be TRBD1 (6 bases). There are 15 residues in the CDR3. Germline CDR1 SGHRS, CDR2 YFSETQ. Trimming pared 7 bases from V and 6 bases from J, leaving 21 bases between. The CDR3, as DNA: TGCGCCAGCGGACAGAGTTCGGCCCAGGAGGATACGCAGTATTTT. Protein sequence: CASGQSSAQEDTQYF.

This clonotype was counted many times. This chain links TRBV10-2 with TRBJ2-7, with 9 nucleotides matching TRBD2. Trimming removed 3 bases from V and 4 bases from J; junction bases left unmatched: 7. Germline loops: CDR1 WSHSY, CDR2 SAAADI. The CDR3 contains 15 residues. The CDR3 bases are TGCGCCAGCAGTGAAGGTAGCGGGAGTAAGTACGAGCAGTACTTC. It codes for CASSEGSGSKYEQYF.

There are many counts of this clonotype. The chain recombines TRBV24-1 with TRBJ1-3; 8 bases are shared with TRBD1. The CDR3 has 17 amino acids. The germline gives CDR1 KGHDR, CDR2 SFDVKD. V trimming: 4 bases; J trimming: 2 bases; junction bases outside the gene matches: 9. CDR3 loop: CATSEGGQGNAGNTIYF. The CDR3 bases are TGTGCCACCAGTGAGGGCGGACAGGGAAATGCTGGAAACACCATATATTTT.

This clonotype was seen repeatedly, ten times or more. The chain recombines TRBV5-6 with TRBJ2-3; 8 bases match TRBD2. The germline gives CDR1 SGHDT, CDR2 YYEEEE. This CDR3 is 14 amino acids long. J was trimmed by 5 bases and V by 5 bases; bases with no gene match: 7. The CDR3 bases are TGTGCCAGCAGTCAAGCAGCGGGAGAAGATACGCAGTATTTT. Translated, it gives CASSQAAGEDTQYF.

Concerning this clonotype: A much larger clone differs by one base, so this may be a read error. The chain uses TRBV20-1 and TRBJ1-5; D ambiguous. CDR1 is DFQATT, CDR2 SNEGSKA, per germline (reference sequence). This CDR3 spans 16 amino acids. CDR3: CSAESRVPIGKQPQHF. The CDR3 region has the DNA TGCAGTGCCGAAAGTAGGGTCCCTATTGGCAAACAGCCCCAGCATTTT.